The source of this TCR beta chain is a study of blood T cell repertoires in COVID-19. For the study at large: Acute and convalescent COVID-19 samples came from the United States, Italy and Spain. In each case, the material was cDNA or gDNA derived from T cells, B-cell-depleted T cells, or PBMCs.

This clone was found once. Sequencing used immunoSEQ multiplex PCR; TCRdb keeps in-frame clones, though not all of them. The profile shows approximately 120,000 clones, approximately 80% of them singletons. The receptor was derived from a woman older than 75 with active or convalescent COVID-19. The sample was peripheral blood.

This CDR3 reads CASSFYRGTQYF. As DNA, the CDR3 is TGTGCCAGCAGTTTTTATCGAGGGACCCAGTACTTC. V usage is TRBV12-3 or TRBV12-4 and J usage is TRBJ2-5, with D unclear. V gave up 3 bases and J gave up 7 bases, with 9 bases separating them. The length of the CDR3 is 12 residues.